The 17 T cell receptor beta chains given below trace back to one sample, sequenced in a study of glioma-infiltrating T cells after dendritic cell vaccination. Libraries were prepared by immunoSEQ multiplex PCR; TCRdb keeps only in-frame clonotypes and omits some of them. The sample holds tens of thousands of clones, over 90% seen once. The sequenced sample was blood, obtained before dendritic cell vaccination. The receptors were gathered from a human donor with glioblastoma.

This clone was seen more than once but under ten times. V gene TRBV7-8 combines with J gene TRBJ1-5, with D uncertain. The CDR3 extends over 16 amino acids. The germline gives CDR1 SGHVS, CDR2 FQNEAQ. Trimming left V 5 bases short and J 2 bases short, with 16 bases between. CDR3 in DNA: TGTGCCAGCAGCCCGCGTATTGGAGGTGGCAATCAGCCCCAGCATTTT. It codes for CASSPRIGGGNQPQHF.

This rearrangement joins TRBV18 to TRBJ2-3; D is unresolved. Trimming stripped 8 bases from V and 2 bases from J, with 20 bases between. This CDR3 has 16 amino acids. In germline, CDR1 is KGHSH, CDR2 LQKENI. The CDR3: CASLNLGSKFTDTQYF. The CDR3 DNA is TGTGCCAGCCTCAATCTGGGCAGCAAGTTCACAGATACGCAGTATTTT.

The chain is built from TRBV11-2 and TRBJ2-7; the D is unclear. This CDR3 spans 13 amino acids. The germline gives CDR1 SGHAT, CDR2 FQNNGV. V dropped 0 bases and J dropped 3 bases, with 6 bases sitting between them. The CDR3 DNA is TGTGCCAGCAGCTTAGAAGCGAGCTACGAGCAGTACTTC. Translating gives CASSLEASYEQYF. Full variable domain (rest looked up from reference TRBV11-2 and TRBJ2-7): EAGVAQSPRYKIIEKRQSVAFWCNPISGHATLYWYQQILGQGPKLLIQFQNNGVVDDSQLPKDRFSAERLKGVDSTLKIQPAKLEDSAVYLCASSLEASYEQYFGPGTRLTVT.

The chain has TRBV4-1 and TRBJ1-1; no definite D call. This CDR3 contains 14 residues. Germline V lookup: CDR1 MGHRA, CDR2 YSYEKL. Trimming took off 9 bases at V and 1 base at J, with 15 bases between the two ends. For the CDR3, the DNA is TGCGCCAGTACAATAGAACCAGGGAACACTGAAGCTTTCTTT. It is translated as CASTIEPGNTEAFF.

V usage is TRBV25-1 and J usage is TRBJ1-3, with D hard to call. In germline, CDR1 is MGHDK, CDR2 SYGVNS. V lost 0 bases to trimming and J lost 4 bases, with 4 bases between them. The CDR3 covers 13 residues. The CDR3 region is CASSEYGGNTIYF. CDR3 DNA: TGTGCCAGCAGTGAATACGGGGGAAACACCATATATTTT.

The chain couples TRBV4-1 to TRBJ2-5; D not certain. Trimming shortened V by 4 bases and J by 3 bases, and 6 bases separated the two germline ends. The CDR3 runs to 12 residues. Germline CDR1 reads MGHRA; CDR2 reads YSYEKL. CDR3 sequence (DNA): TGCGCCAGCAGCCCAGACAAAGAGACCCAGTACTTC. Its translation: CASSPDKETQYF.

V is TRBV6-5 and J is TRBJ2-7; 8 nucleotides line up with TRBD1. The V and J ends lost 5 bases and 2 bases, in that order; junction bases with no gene match: 5. CDR3 length equals 14 residues. Germline V lookup: CDR1 MNHEY, CDR2 SVGAGI. CDR3 nucleotides: TGTGCCAGCAGTGACCAGGGGGCCGCCTACGAGCAGTACTTC. Translation gives CASSDQGAAYEQYF.

The chain is built from TRBV4-1 and TRBJ2-1; weak D call: TRBD1 (6 bases). The CDR3 is made up of 14 amino acids. Trimming removed 0 bases at V and 7 bases at J, with 10 bases between. CDR1 is MGHRA and CDR2 is YSYEKL in the germline V gene. As DNA, the CDR3 is TGCGCCAGCAGCCAAGAACGCAGGGGTAATGAGCAGTTCTTC. The encoded protein is CASSQERRGNEQFF.

CDR3 nucleotide sequence: TGTGCCAGCAGCGCGGGGGGCTCAGAGAAACCCCTGTTCTTC. Its protein is CASSAGGSEKPLFF. V gene TRBV7-2 combines with J gene TRBJ2-1; 8 nucleotides align to TRBD2. Germline V gene lookup returns CDR1 SGHTA and CDR2 FQGNSA. The CDR3 contains 14 residues. After removal of 5 bases from V and 15 bases from J, the junction contained 15 bases not matched to a gene.

As concerns this clone: The junction departs from germline at one end; a sequencing error may be responsible. The sample contains more than one DNA sequence encoding this CDR3. This chain uses TRBV6-1 with TRBJ1-6, with a weak D call TRBD1 (5 bases). Germline assignment: CDR1 MNHNS and CDR2 SASEGT. The CDR3 is 14 amino acids. The CDR3 sequence is CASSEQGANSPLHF. In nucleotides, the CDR3 is TGTGCCAGCAGTGAACAGGGCGCTAATTCCCCCCTCCACTTT.

V is TRBV19 and J is TRBJ1-6; TRBD1 matches at 7 bases. The V gene end was trimmed by 8 bases and the J gene end by 5 bases; junction bases not matched to a gene: 6. The CDR3 has 14 amino acids. The germline gives CDR1 LNHDA, CDR2 SQIVND (reference sequence). This CDR3 reads CASLPGTDNSPLHF. The CDR3 coding sequence is TGTGCCAGTCTCCCCGGGACAGATAATTCACCCCTCCACTTT.

The chain carries TRBV6-5 and TRBJ1-2; D is unresolved. Trimming cost V 5 bases and J 4 bases, with 14 bases left between them. The CDR3 covers 14 residues. Germline CDR1 is MNHEY and CDR2 is SVGAGI. CDR3 amino acids: CASSVGGFLYGYTF. In nucleotides, the CDR3 is TGTGCCAGCAGTGTCGGAGGCTTCCTCTATGGCTACACCTTC.

The V and J genes are TRBV25-1 and TRBJ1-3; tentatively, D is TRBD1 (5 bases). The CDR3 has 15 residues. CDR1 and CDR2 from the germline V gene are MGHDK and SYGVNS. Trimming shortened V by 7 bases and J by 3 bases, and 16 bases separated the two germline ends. The DNA of the CDR3 is TGTGCCAGCACCCCACCGGGGGTCGGTGGAAACACCATATATTTT. Translation gives CASTPPGVGGNTIYF.

The chain combines TRBV19 with TRBJ1-2, with unresolved D. V was pared by 0 bases and J by 6 bases, with 14 bases between. The CDR3 runs to 15 residues. Germline CDR1 reads LNHDA; CDR2 reads SQIVND (reference sequence). In DNA, the CDR3 is TGTGCCAGTAGTATAGACGCCCGACAAGTGAATGGCTACACCTTC. Protein sequence: CASSIDARQVNGYTF.

The V call is TRBV6-6, the J call TRBJ2-2, with D uncertain. The V end was cut by 7 bases, the J end by 1 base, with 4 bases between. The CDR3 totals 12 residues. CDR1 is MNHNY, CDR2 SVGAGI, per germline (reference sequence). The CDR3 region is CASNRNTGELFF. CDR3 nucleotides: TGTGCCAGCAATAGGAACACCGGGGAGCTGTTTTTT.

This rearrangement joins TRBV9 to TRBJ1-1; TRBD1 agrees at 7 bases. With V trimmed by 0 bases and J by 2 bases, 7 bases remained unmatched. The germline V gene has CDR1 SGDLS and CDR2 YYNGEE. The CDR3 is 16 amino acids. CDR3 sequence: CASSVEGGIDNTEAFF. CDR3 sequence (DNA): TGTGCCAGCAGCGTAGAAGGGGGCATTGATAACACTGAAGCTTTCTTT. Variable domain in full (rest from reference TRBV9 and TRBJ1-1): DSGVTQTPKHLITATGQRVTLRCSPRSGDLSVYWYQQSLDQGLQFLIQYYNGEERAKGNILERFSAQQFPDLHSELNLSSLELGDSALYFCASSVEGGIDNTEAFFGQGTRLTVV.

As to this clone: At the DNA level, this CDR3 is encoded by other sequences in the same sample as well. CDR3 sequence reads: CASSSDRVDNSPLHF. CDR3 DNA: TGTGCCAGCAGCTCGGACAGGGTGGATAATTCACCCCTCCACTTT. The J gene is TRBJ1-6, the V gene TRBV5-4, with TRBD1 matching 8 bases. Germline V gene data show CDR1 as SGHNT and CDR2 as YYREEE (reference sequence). The CDR3 is made up of 15 amino acids. J was trimmed by 5 bases and V by 3 bases; bases with no gene match: 4.